The clone carrying this T cell receptor (beta chain) was counted many times. Per germline, CDR1 LGHNA and CDR2 YNFKEQ. The CDR3 has 17 amino acids. With 8 bases clipped from V and 2 bases from J, the junction kept 7 bases outside the gene matches. MiXCR, run by TCRdb on the RACE reads, gives a single entry per CDR3 protein. The data hold 380,000 or so distinct CDR3 sequences, with 5% to 6.5% observed a single time. This sample is drawn from a study of human T cells and chemical hapten exposure. Time point described: pre-sensitization, week 0. The treatment is: therapeutic diphenylcyclopropenone sensitization with weekly scalp DPC.

This TCR derives from a woman in her late teens or twenties with alopecia areata. Some clones in this sample may be carry-over from other donors' samples. The rearrangement links TRBV4-2 to TRBJ2-6; 12 nucleotides agree with TRBD1. Here the sequenced sample was whole blood, taken in connection with sensitization to the hapten diphenylcyclopropenone (DPC). The CDR3 reads CASQPGQGAPGANVLTF. The CDR3 region has the DNA TGTGCCAGCCAACCGGGACAGGGGGCTCCTGGGGCCAACGTCCTGACTTTC.